This T cell receptor beta chain stems from a study of T cell changes during pregnancy in multiple sclerosis. This CDR3 region has 14 residues. Trimming removed 10 bases from V and 3 bases from J, with 18 bases in between. CDR1 is LNHDA, CDR2 SQIVND, per germline (reference sequence). Profiling relied on immunoSEQ multiplex PCR, and the TCRdb table lists in-frame clones only, not all of them. The sample lists approximately 32,000 clones; roughly 87% were seen once. This TCR derives from a female donor with multiple sclerosis, enrolled in a pregnancy study. This specimen consisted of CD8+ T cells from peripheral blood mononuclear cells, obtained in the first trimester of pregnancy. J is TRBJ1-1 and V is TRBV19; possibly TRBD1 for D (5 bases). CDR3 in amino acids: CATEAGSSHTEAFF. The CDR3 DNA follows: TGTGCCACAGAAGCAGGGTCTTCGCACACTGAAGCTTTCTTT.